The rows below give T cell receptor beta chains drawn from one sample of a study of regulatory and conventional T cells in RAG deficiency. TCRdb's copy holds only in-frame clones and misses some; the assay was immunoSEQ multiplex PCR. The table has 6,000 to 7,500 clones, approximately 78% seen once. These records were also assigned to another study, of regulatory T cells.

The material sequenced was CD8+ T cells sorted from blood. The receptors were gathered from a human donor in good health. The conserved cysteine and the conserved F or W are not part of the CDR3 here.

V gene: TRBV29-1
CDR3 protein: SVDPGQGYGYT

V gene: TRBV18
CDR3 protein: ASSPRDGGYSNQPQH

V gene: TRBV21-1
CDR3 protein: ASSQDWYSGELF

V gene: TRBV5-1
CDR3 protein: ASSAGTSGSYNEQF

V gene: TRBV14
CDR3 protein: ASRRDRGTEAF

V gene: TRBV28
CDR3 protein: ASRLPGLAGNNEQF

V gene: TRBV5-4
CDR3 protein: ASSPGASSGETQY

V gene: TRBV10-3
CDR3 protein: AISDGTGTPTPEAF

V gene: TRBV7-9
CDR3 protein: ASSPTEDNEAF

V gene: TRBV6-6
CDR3 protein: ASSLTNVWGSEQY

V gene: TRBV5-6
CDR3 protein: ASSRFMTGQTYEQY

V gene: TRBV30
CDR3 protein: ALDRAIRMNTEAF

V gene: TRBV6-5
CDR3 protein: ASSNTRGGDQPQH

V gene: TRBV30
CDR3 protein: AWTNGRLVGEKLF

V gene: TRBV19
CDR3 protein: ASGGADSGFTEAF

V gene: TRBV9
CDR3 protein: ASSVTGEVNTEAF

V gene: TRBV7-8
CDR3 protein: ASSSSRAGHEQF